The clone carrying this T cell receptor beta chain has more than one count but fewer than ten. Its antigen is as yet unknown. The data stem from a study of cytomegalovirus exposure and HLA in healthy donors. General study points: Researchers left out some V segments, among them TRBV6-2 and TRBV6-3, as indistinguishable. Using a false discovery rate of 0.05, a later analysis showed that 16,951 TCR beta sequences were associated with HLA alleles. The study designated fewer than 200 TCR beta chains cytomegalovirus-associated.

PCR employed 60 Vbeta and 13 Jbeta primers. Assay: immunoSEQ multiplex PCR; the TCRdb copy retains only in-frame clones and omits some. The table includes 120,000 or so clones, roughly 9% detected once. The V end was cut by 5 bases, the J end by 3 bases, with 19 bases between. Germline CDR1 is MGHRA and CDR2 is YSYEKL. The CDR3 consists of 16 residues. The chain links TRBV4-1 to TRBJ1-1; D unresolved. The receptor comes from a woman between 40 and 50 years old in good health and CMV-seropositive. Sequencing used PBMCs. CDR3 residues: CASSSQGGPGDTEAFF. The DNA for the CDR3 is TGCGCCAGCAGCTCTCAAGGCGGCCCCGGGGACACTGAAGCTTTCTTT.